Each of the 32 T cell receptor beta chains below was sequenced from the same sample in a study of blood T cell repertoires in COVID-19. Produced via immunoSEQ multiplex PCR; TCRdb's table is partial and in-frame only. The sample records tens of thousands of clones, 70% to 90% being singletons. The sequenced sample consisted of peripheral blood. The receptors stem from a human donor with active COVID-19. The donor label of this sample is uncertain.

This clone was recorded only once. The chain couples TRBV6-5 to TRBJ1-4; 9 nucleotides align to TRBD1. This CDR3 has 15 amino acids. The germline CDR1 and CDR2 sequences are MNHEY and SVGAGI. With 6 bases clipped from V and 5 bases from J, the junction kept 7 bases outside the gene matches. The CDR3 protein is CASRAGGTGNEKLFF. CDR3 DNA sequence: TGTGCCAGCAGGGCAGGTGGGACAGGGAATGAAAAACTGTTTTTT.

As regards this clone: Different DNA sequences within this sample yield the same CDR3. This rearrangement joins TRBV10-1 to TRBJ2-5, with 9 bases lining up with TRBD2. Germline V gives CDR1 WNHNN, CDR2 SYGVQD (reference sequence). The trim removed 2 bases at V and 0 bases at J, leaving 7 bases unmatched. The CDR3 is 17 residues long. CDR3 in amino acids: CASSEGAGGLYQETQYF. In DNA form, the CDR3 reads TGCGCCAGCAGTGAGGGAGCGGGGGGTCTGTACCAAGAGACCCAGTACTTC.

The chain employs TRBV11-2 and TRBJ2-7; 9 bases are a match to TRBD1. The CDR3 totals 15 residues. Per germline, CDR1 SGHAT and CDR2 FQNNGV. Trimming at V came to 5 bases and at J to 0 bases, leaving 5 bases not matched to a gene. Written as DNA, the CDR3 is TGTGCCAGCAGCATACCGGGACAGGGCTCCTACGAGCAGTACTTC. Translated, it gives CASSIPGQGSYEQYF.

The chain employs TRBV6-5 and TRBJ1-2; no firm D call. The CDR3 runs 15 residues. Between the trimmed V and J ends, which lost 0 bases and 5 bases, there was a span of 13 bases. CDR1 is MNHEY and CDR2 is SVGAGI in the germline V gene. CDR3 loop: CASSYSETALYGYTF. CDR3 DNA: TGTGCCAGCAGTTACTCTGAAACAGCCCTTTATGGCTACACCTTC.

The chain recombines TRBV25-1 with TRBJ1-5; no clear D. Trimming stripped 4 bases from V and 0 bases from J, with 7 bases between. CDR1 and CDR2 from the germline V gene are MGHDK and SYGVNS. The CDR3 contains 14 residues. CDR3 in DNA: TGTGCCAGCAGTGGGGCGGGTAGCAATCAGCCCCAGCATTTT. This codes for CASSGAGSNQPQHF. Full variable domain (missing parts from reference TRBV25-1 and TRBJ1-5): EADIYQTPRYLVIGTGKKITLECSQTMGHDKMYWYQQDPGMELHLIHYSYGVNSTEKGDLSSESTVSRIRTEHFPLTLESARPSHTSQYLCASSGAGSNQPQHFGDGTRLSIL.

V is TRBV27 and J is TRBJ2-1; D might be TRBD1 (5 bases). The V and J ends lost 4 bases and 9 bases respectively, with 19 bases between them. The germline V gene encodes CDR1 MNHEY and CDR2 SMNVEV (reference sequence). This CDR3 comprises 15 residues. Written as DNA, the CDR3 is TGTGCCAGCAGTTGGCGGCAGGGTAAATTTGGTGAGCAGTTCTTC. It encodes CASSWRQGKFGEQFF.

The chain employs TRBV7-8 and TRBJ2-1; the match to TRBD2 covers 10 bases. CDR3 length: 16 amino acids. J lost 7 bases, V lost 4 bases, and 10 bases had no gene match. CDR1 and CDR2 (germline): SGHVS, FQNEAQ. The CDR3 region has the DNA TGTGCCAGCAGCTCCTTTCTAGCGGGAGATGGGAATGAGCAGTTCTTC. Translation gives CASSSFLAGDGNEQFF.

The CDR3 here is CASSPRDKTYNEQFF. CDR3 coding DNA: TGTGCCAGCAGCCCCCGGGACAAAACCTACAATGAGCAGTTCTTC. The chain employs TRBV9 and TRBJ2-1, with D possibly matching TRBD1 (6 bases). The CDR3 consists of 15 residues. Trimming shortened V by 4 bases and J by 2 bases, and 13 bases separated the two germline ends. Germline CDR1 reads SGDLS; CDR2 reads YYNGEE.

This rearrangement joins TRBV10-3 to TRBJ2-7; unclear D gene. This CDR3 spans 11 amino acids. Trimming left V 6 bases short and J 4 bases short, with 7 bases between. CDR1 and CDR2 from the germline V gene are ENHRY and SYGVKD. The CDR3 here is CAIRELYEQYF. The CDR3 nucleotides read TGTGCCATCAGAGAACTATACGAGCAGTACTTC.

This clone has only a few counts. This rearrangement joins TRBV6-2 or TRBV6-3 to TRBJ1-5, with D possibly matching TRBD1 (6 bases). The germline CDR1 and CDR2 sequences are MNHEY and SVGEGT. The CDR3 totals 17 residues. Trimming removed 3 bases from V and 5 bases from J, with 20 bases in between. CDR3 DNA: TGTGCCAGCAGTTATAGGCACCCAGGGGAATATGATCAGCCCCAGCATTTT. The encoded protein is CASSYRHPGEYDQPQHF.

This clone is a singleton in its sample. J is TRBJ2-3 and V is TRBV7-2; 8 bases fit TRBD2. Trimming removed 2 bases from V and 2 bases from J; junction bases left unmatched: 3. CDR3 size: 15 residues. The germline gives CDR1 SGHTA, CDR2 FQGNSA. In DNA, the CDR3 is TGTGCCAGCAGCTTAAGGGGACTAGACACAGATACGCAGTATTTT. Residues: CASSLRGLDTDTQYF.

This clone has more than one count but fewer than ten. This chain connects TRBV20-1 to TRBJ2-1; 10 bases are shared with TRBD2. The CDR3 consists of 17 residues. Per the germline V gene, CDR1 is DFQATT and CDR2 is SNEGSKA (reference sequence). V was clipped by 3 bases and J by 0 bases; unmatched bases: 8. The CDR3 DNA reads as TGCAGTGCTAGTTATTCTAGCGGGGGTAGCTCCTACAATGAGCAGTTCTTC. Translated: CSASYSSGGSSYNEQFF.

This rearrangement joins TRBV10-3 to TRBJ2-1; D unresolved. The germline V gene has CDR1 ENHRY and CDR2 SYGVKD. V was clipped by 0 bases and J by 7 bases, with 10 bases between them. There are 14 residues in the CDR3. CDR3 residues: CAISESPLSNEQFF. As DNA, the CDR3 is TGTGCCATCAGTGAGTCGCCCCTTAGTAATGAGCAGTTCTTC.

This rearrangement joins TRBV10-3 to TRBJ2-1; possible D gene TRBD2, 5 bases. Per germline, CDR1 ENHRY and CDR2 SYGVKD. The CDR3 runs to 16 residues. The V gene lost 2 bases and the J gene lost 9 bases, with 20 bases spanning the gap. Here the CDR3 reads CAISEPAGILGSEQFF. For the CDR3, the DNA is TGTGCCATCAGTGAGCCAGCCGGGATACTAGGGTCTGAGCAGTTCTTC.

This clone was found once. The J gene is TRBJ2-7, the V gene TRBV18, with a tentative D call TRBD2 (6 bases). Per the germline V gene, CDR1 is KGHSH and CDR2 is LQKENI. The CDR3 covers 15 residues. Trimming took off 3 bases at V and 6 bases at J, with 18 bases between the two ends. Here the CDR3 reads CASSPRRDFRSEQYF. The CDR3 DNA is TGTGCCAGCTCACCCCGGAGGGACTTCCGTAGCGAGCAGTACTTC.

The gene calls are TRBV2 and TRBJ2-2, with 8 bases identical to TRBD1. Germline trimming cut 8 bases from V and 1 base from J; bases unmatched to any gene: 6. This CDR3 has 15 amino acids. Germline V lookup: CDR1 SNHLY, CDR2 FYNNEI. The CDR3 DNA reads TGTGCCAGCGATCCCGGACAGGGGAACACCGGGGAGCTGTTTTTT. Protein sequence: CASDPGQGNTGELFF.

The rearrangement joins TRBV11-1 to TRBJ2-1; 13 nucleotides agree with TRBD2. CDR1 is SGHAT and CDR2 is FQDESV in the germline V gene (reference sequence). This CDR3 has 14 amino acids. V was pared by 6 bases and J by 6 bases, with 2 bases of the junction left unmatched. In DNA, the CDR3 is TGTGCCAGCAGAACTAGCGGGGGGGCCAATGAGCAGTTCTTC. Encoded protein: CASRTSGGANEQFF.

There are a few counts of this clone. V usage is TRBV19 and J usage is TRBJ1-1; TRBD1 matches at 10 bases. The CDR3 length is 17 residues. Germline-derived CDR1 and CDR2 are LNHDA and SQIVND (reference sequence). V dropped 10 bases and J dropped 1; count of bases not matched to a gene: 15. In DNA form, the CDR3 reads TGTGCCACCGCGTCGTGGGACAGGGGAGGTAGGAACACTGAAGCTTTCTTT. This gives the protein CATASWDRGGRNTEAFF.

The chain combines TRBV28 with TRBJ1-1; possible D gene TRBD1, 6 bases. The CDR3 extends over 14 amino acids. Germline CDR1 is MDHEN and CDR2 is SYDVKM. V was pared by 3 bases and J by 3 bases, with 11 bases between. The CDR3 sequence: CASSLGRGDTEAFF. The CDR3 nucleotides read TGTGCCAGCAGTTTGGGGAGGGGGGACACTGAAGCTTTCTTT.

This chain uses TRBV9 with TRBJ1-6, with 12 bases lining up with TRBD1. This CDR3 comprises 19 residues. Germline-derived CDR1 and CDR2 are SGDLS and YYNGEE. The trim removed 3 bases at V and 6 bases at J, leaving 13 bases unmatched. This chain's CDR3 is CASSGTGTGGADGNSPLHF. The CDR3 nucleotides read TGTGCCAGCAGCGGAACCGGGACAGGGGGCGCGGATGGTAATTCACCCCTCCACTTT.

V is TRBV30 and J is TRBJ2-5; D is perhaps TRBD1 (6 bases). CDR1 and CDR2 from the germline V gene are GTSNPN and SVGIG (reference sequence). Trimming pared 4 bases from V and 5 bases from J, leaving 20 bases between. CDR3 length: 15 amino acids. CDR3 DNA sequence: TGTGCCTGGAACCGGGACGGAGCAAGGGGGGAGACCCAGTACTTC. Translating gives CAWNRDGARGETQYF.

This CDR3 is CASSSPSRELGEQYF. The CDR3 nucleotides read TGTGCCAGCAGCTCGCCGAGCCGGGAGTTGGGCGAGCAGTACTTC. The chain recombines TRBV7-9 with TRBJ2-7; maybe TRBD2 (6 bases). The germline V gene encodes CDR1 SEHNR and CDR2 FQNEAQ (reference sequence). This CDR3 spans 15 amino acids. Trimming removed 4 bases at V and 6 bases at J, with 19 bases between. The full variable domain, rest sourced from reference TRBV7-9 and TRBJ2-7, is DTGVSQNPRHKITKRGQNVTFRCDPISEHNRLYWYRQTLGQGPEFLTYFQNEAQLEKSRLLSDRFSAERPKGSFSTLEIQRTEQGDSAMYLCASSSPSRELGEQYFGPGTRLTVT.

The chain carries TRBV11-3 and TRBJ2-7; 11 nucleotides line up with TRBD1. The CDR3 contains 15 residues. CDR1 and CDR2 from the germline V gene are SGHNT and YENEEA. The V segment lost 3 bases and the J segment 6 bases; nucleotides outside the gene matches: 7. CDR3 sequence reads: CASSFGTGGEGEQYF. CDR3 nucleotide sequence: TGTGCCAGCAGCTTCGGGACAGGGGGAGAAGGCGAGCAGTACTTC.

V usage is TRBV6-5 and J usage is TRBJ2-7; D may be TRBD1 (5 bases). This CDR3 is built from 13 residues. Trimming removed 4 bases at V and 4 bases at J, with 11 bases between. The germline V gene encodes CDR1 MNHEY and CDR2 SVGAGI. CDR3 bases: TGTGCCAGCAGTTTACAGGCACGATACGAGCAGTACTTC. Translated, it gives CASSLQARYEQYF.

This clone has only one observation. The CDR3 DNA sequence: TGTGCCAGCAGCTTAGGAGGGGGGGCCTATGGCTACACCTTC. Its protein is CASSLGGGAYGYTF. This chain uses TRBV7-6 with TRBJ1-2; TRBD1 is a possible D gene (6 bases). The CDR3 loop spans 14 amino acids. V shed 1 base and J shed 4 bases, with 10 bases lying between them. CDR1 SGHVS and CDR2 FNYEAQ come from the germline V gene.

This rearrangement joins TRBV25-1 to TRBJ2-1, with TRBD2 matching over 7 bases. The ends lost 1 base at V and 7 bases at J; junction bases unmatched: 10. Germline lookup yields CDR1 MGHDK and CDR2 SYGVNS. This CDR3 contains 16 residues. Here the CDR3 DNA reads TGTGCCAGCAGTGAATGGGGCGGGAGCAGTCAGAATGAGCAGTTCTTC. Protein: CASSEWGGSSQNEQFF.

The chain joins TRBV7-2 to TRBJ2-1, with D possibly being TRBD2 (6 bases). CDR1 SGHTA and CDR2 FQGNSA come from the germline V gene. The CDR3 has 17 amino acids. Trimming removed 6 bases at V and 6 bases at J, with 24 bases between. CDR3 sequence (DNA): TGTGCCAGCAGATCAAATAGCGGTTCCATCTCTCGCAATGAGCAGTTCTTC. It translates to CASRSNSGSISRNEQFF. Variable domain in full (rest from reference TRBV7-2 and TRBJ2-1): GAGVSQSPSNKVTEKGKDVELRCDPISGHTALYWYRQSLGQGLEFLIYFQGNSAPDKSGLPSDRFSAERTGGSVSTLTIQRTQQEDSAVYLCASRSNSGSISRNEQFFGPGTRLTVL.

The chain combines TRBV5-1 with TRBJ2-7, with 10 bases aligning to TRBD2. Germline-derived CDR1 and CDR2 are SGHRS and YFSETQ. V lost 1 base and J lost 2; bases outside the gene matches: 0. This CDR3 region has 14 residues. The DNA of the CDR3 is TGCGCCAGCAGCTTGACTAGCGGGGCCTACGAGCAGTACTTC. Its protein is CASSLTSGAYEQYF.

The chain combines TRBV5-5 with TRBJ1-2; 9 positions agree with TRBD1. V lost 4 bases and J lost 3; bases outside the gene matches: 4. The CDR3 contains 14 residues. CDR1 is SGHKS, CDR2 YYEKEE, per germline (reference sequence). The CDR3 nucleotides read TGTGCCAGCAGCCCGGGACAGGGAGACTATGGCTACACCTTC. It is translated as CASSPGQGDYGYTF.

The gene calls are TRBV5-1 and TRBJ1-2; TRBD1 aligns across 8 bases. The junction had 2 bases not matched to a gene; V was cut back by 4 bases and J by 3 bases. Germline V gives CDR1 SGHRS, CDR2 YFSETQ. This CDR3 region has 13 residues. The CDR3 bases are TGCGCCAGCAGCCTACAGGGGGACTATGGCTACACCTTC. It is translated as CASSLQGDYGYTF.

This chain joins TRBV9 and TRBJ2-3, with 8 bases matching TRBD1. The CDR3 runs 14 residues. CDR1 and CDR2 (germline): SGDLS, YYNGEE. Losses at the gene ends were 4 bases for V and 5 bases for J; bases not matched to a gene: 6. The CDR3 region has the DNA TGTGCCAGCAGCCCCGGACAGGGCAGAGATACGCAGTATTTT. As protein: CASSPGQGRDTQYF.

DNA of the CDR3: TGTGCCATCAGTGAGTCACAGGGTCCCCAGCATTTT. It encodes CAISESQGPQHF. The chain uses TRBV10-3 and TRBJ1-5; possible D gene TRBD1, 6 bases. CDR3 size: 12 residues. CDR1 ENHRY and CDR2 SYGVKD come from the germline V gene. V was trimmed by 0 bases and J by 10 bases, leaving 7 bases between them.